This T cell receptor (beta chain) was identified during a study of blood T cell repertoires in COVID-19. The overall study: Acute and convalescent COVID-19 specimens originated in the United States, Italy and Spain.

In the original processing: Amplification of reference gene primers provided the estimated nucleated cell counts. The table came from immunoSEQ multiplex PCR; TCRdb's copy has only in-frame clones and leaves some out. V, J and clone size reflect that table, while D and trimming were determined from the DNA. The sample records around 380,000 clones, roughly 86% being singletons. The germline V gene has CDR1 LGHNT and CDR2 FRNRAP. After removal of 7 bases from V and 0 bases from J, the junction contained 16 bases not matched to a gene. CDR3 length equals 19 residues. Sequenced: PBMCs or T cells enriched from blood (not recorded which). The gene calls are TRBV12-5 and TRBJ1-5, with 9 bases fitting TRBD1. This clonotype was sampled from a man aged 30 to 45 who had recovered from COVID-19. Here the CDR3 reads CASDLTASGTGISNQPQHF. CDR3 DNA: TGTGCTAGTGACCTGACCGCGTCCGGGACAGGGATTAGCAATCAGCCCCAGCATTTT.